These T cell receptor beta chains were read from a single sample in a study of Ad26.COV2.S vaccination and SARS-CoV-2 variants. TCRdb keeps only in-frame clones here, not all; method: immunoSEQ multiplex PCR. The sample has about 400,000 clones; under 90% are singletons. Here the sequenced sample was peripheral blood, taken in a trial of Ad26.COV2.S vaccine versus placebo. These receptors originate from a person aged 18-60 years who received the Ad26.COV2.S COVID-19 vaccine or a placebo. CDR3s include the opening cysteine and the closing phenylalanine or tryptophan. The order of the fields is J gene, D gene, V gene, clone size, CDR3 DNA, CDR3 protein. D genes are given only for firm matches. For some rows the clone size is stated as once, few or many, or as a class when expanded; others skip it.

>TRBJ1-1|TRBD1|TRBV19|-
TGTGCCAGTAGTCCATGGGACAGGGATGAAGCTTTCTTT
CASSPWDRDEAFF
>TRBJ2-1|TRBD2|TRBV9|many
TGTGCCAGCAGCCCCCTCCCCCCTAGCGGATCCTACAATGAGCAGTTCTTC
CASSPLPPSGSYNEQFF
>TRBJ2-5|-|TRBV6-2/TRBV6-3|-
TGTGCCAGCAGTTACTCGCCCCGGGCCTTATACCAAGAGACCCAGTACTTC
CASSYSPRALYQETQYF
>TRBJ2-1|TRBD2|TRBV5-4|once
TGTGCCAGCAGCTTGATTGGCGGGAGGTTGGATGAGCAGTTCTTC
CASSLIGGRLDEQFF
>TRBJ2-7|-|TRBV21-1|-
TGTGCCAGCAGCAAAGTACCCTATTGTTCGACACCGATCACCTACGAGCAGTACTTC
CASSKVPYCSTPITYEQYF
>TRBJ2-1|TRBD2|TRBV24-1|-
TGTGCCACCAGTGACCCAACTAGCGGGAGAGGTGGTGAGCAGTTCTTC
CATSDPTSGRGGEQFF
>TRBJ1-2|-|TRBV12-3/TRBV12-4|-
TGTGCCAGCAGTTTACGCTATGGCTACACCTTC
CASSLRYGYTF
>TRBJ2-5|-|TRBV15|-
TGTGCCACCAGCAGGGTGGGGGGGCTGGAGACCCAGTACTTC
CATSRVGGLETQYF
>TRBJ1-1|-|TRBV4-3|-
TGCGCCAGCAGCCAAGAATGGGGTGACACTGAAGCTTTCTTT
CASSQEWGDTEAFF
>TRBJ2-7|-|TRBV9|-
TGTGCCAGCAGCGTAGCATCAGGGTCGCCCGCCTACGAGCAGTACTTC
CASSVASGSPAYEQYF
>TRBJ1-5|TRBD1|TRBV19|-
TGTGCCAGTAGTGACCCGACAGGGGGCTTAGATCAGCCCCAGCATTTT
CASSDPTGGLDQPQHF
>TRBJ2-7|-|TRBV12-3/TRBV12-4|-
TGTGCCAGCAGGGACCAGGGTTACGAGCAGTACTTC
CASRDQGYEQYF
>TRBJ1-2|-|TRBV21-1|-
TGTGCCAGCAGCTATGAGGCGCGGAGACTAAACTATGGCTACACCTTC
CASSYEARRLNYGYTF
>TRBJ1-5|-|TRBV27|-
TGTGCCAGCAGCTATAACAATCAGCCCCAGCATTTT
CASSYNNQPQHF
>TRBJ1-6|TRBD1|TRBV30|-
TGTGCCTGGATGGGACAGTATAATTCACCCCTCCACTTT
CAWMGQYNSPLHF
>TRBJ1-2|-|TRBV4-2|few
TGTGCCAGCAGCCGGGACACCTATGGCTACACCTTC
CASSRDTYGYTF
>TRBJ1-1|-|TRBV6-5|once
TGTGCCAGCAGTTACTCGACTGCTAACACTGAAGCTTTCTTT
CASSYSTANTEAFF
>TRBJ1-4|TRBD1|TRBV4-1|once
TGCGCCAGCAGCCACCTAATGGACAGGGAGGGAGAAAAACTGTTTTTT
CASSHLMDREGEKLFF
>TRBJ2-3|-|TRBV7-9|once
TGTGCCAGCACCCCCGGGCAACTCAGCACAGATACGCAGTATTTT
CASTPGQLSTDTQYF
>TRBJ2-7|TRBD1|TRBV2|-
TGTGCCAGCAGTAGACAGGGGCGGGACGAGCAGTACTTC
CASSRQGRDEQYF
>TRBJ1-2|TRBD1|TRBV9|-
TGTGCCAGCAGCGCCTCCGGGACAGGGGGGATTGGCTACACCTTC
CASSASGTGGIGYTF
>TRBJ1-4|-|TRBV4-1|-
TGCGCCAGCAGCCATGATAGGACCAACGGGGGAAAACTGTTTTTT
CASSHDRTNGGKLFF
>TRBJ2-3|TRBD2|TRBV9|-
TGTGCCAGCAGCGTAGCGGGAACTAGCGGGAGGGATACGCAGTATTTT
CASSVAGTSGRDTQYF
>TRBJ2-3|-|TRBV7-9|-
TGTGCCAGCAGCTTAGAGGGGCCTTTAGATACGCAGTATTTT
CASSLEGPLDTQYF